Following are 5 T cell receptor beta chains from one sample sequenced in a study of OX40 agonist ivuxolimab in advanced cancers. Clones were read by immunoSEQ multiplex PCR, and TCRdb kept only the in-frame ones, dropping some. The sample carries tens of thousands of clones, around 90% recorded once. Here the sequenced sample was CD4+ or CD8+ T cells sorted from blood, taken in a trial of the OX40 agonist ivuxolimab. These receptors were obtained from an adult with an advanced solid tumor such as melanoma, head and neck, liver or kidney cancer.

This chain links TRBV15 with TRBJ2-1, with 8 bases aligning to TRBD2. Germline-derived CDR1 and CDR2 are LNHNV and YYDKDF (reference sequence). The ends lost 1 base at V and 0 bases at J; junction bases unmatched: 11. The CDR3 sequence is 19 residues long. DNA for the CDR3: TGTGCCACCAGCAGAGCACCATTTAGCGGGGCCAGCTCCTACAATGAGCAGTTCTTC. Its protein is CATSRAPFSGASSYNEQFF.

The V call is TRBV4-2, the J call TRBJ2-5; perhaps D is TRBD1 or TRBD2 (6 bases each). The CDR3 has 15 amino acids. Trimming took 0 bases from V and 4 from J, leaving 12 bases between them. Germline V gene sequence: CDR1 LGHNA, CDR2 YNFKEQ. CDR3 DNA: TGTGCCAGCAGCCAAGATCGGGGGCGGGGAGAGACCCAGTACTTC. Translation gives CASSQDRGRGETQYF.

This chain joins TRBV28 and TRBJ1-1; 7 nucleotides align to TRBD1. V gave up 10 bases and J gave up 5 bases; unmatched junction bases: 16. Germline values: CDR1 MDHEN, CDR2 SYDVKM. The CDR3 is 15 amino acids. The CDR3 here is CATSEEGAKWTEAFF. The CDR3 DNA follows: TGTGCCACCTCCGAGGAGGGGGCTAAATGGACTGAAGCTTTCTTT.

V usage is TRBV7-9 and J usage is TRBJ2-4; 7 positions match TRBD2. The CDR3 length is 14 residues. V was clipped by 3 bases and J by 11 bases; unmatched bases: 10. From germline, CDR1 is SEHNR and CDR2 FQNEAQ (reference sequence). The CDR3 loop reads CASSFNSGEGLQYF. DNA for the CDR3: TGTGCCAGCAGCTTCAATTCGGGGGAGGGCCTTCAGTACTTC.

This clone turned up a few times. The genes are TRBV7-9 and TRBJ1-1; D uncertain. The CDR3 totals 10 residues. Trimming left V 4 bases short and J 3 bases short, with 0 bases between. CDR1 is SEHNR, CDR2 FQNEAQ, per germline (reference sequence). DNA for the CDR3: TGTGCCAGCAGCTACACTGAAGCTTTCTTT. Its translation is CASSYTEAFF. The full variable domain, completed using reference TRBV7-9 and TRBJ1-1, is DTGVSQNPRHKITKRGQNVTFRCDPISEHNRLYWYRQTLGQGPEFLTYFQNEAQLEKSRLLSDRFSAERPKGSFSTLEIQRTEQGDSAMYLCASSYTEAFFGQGTRLTVV.